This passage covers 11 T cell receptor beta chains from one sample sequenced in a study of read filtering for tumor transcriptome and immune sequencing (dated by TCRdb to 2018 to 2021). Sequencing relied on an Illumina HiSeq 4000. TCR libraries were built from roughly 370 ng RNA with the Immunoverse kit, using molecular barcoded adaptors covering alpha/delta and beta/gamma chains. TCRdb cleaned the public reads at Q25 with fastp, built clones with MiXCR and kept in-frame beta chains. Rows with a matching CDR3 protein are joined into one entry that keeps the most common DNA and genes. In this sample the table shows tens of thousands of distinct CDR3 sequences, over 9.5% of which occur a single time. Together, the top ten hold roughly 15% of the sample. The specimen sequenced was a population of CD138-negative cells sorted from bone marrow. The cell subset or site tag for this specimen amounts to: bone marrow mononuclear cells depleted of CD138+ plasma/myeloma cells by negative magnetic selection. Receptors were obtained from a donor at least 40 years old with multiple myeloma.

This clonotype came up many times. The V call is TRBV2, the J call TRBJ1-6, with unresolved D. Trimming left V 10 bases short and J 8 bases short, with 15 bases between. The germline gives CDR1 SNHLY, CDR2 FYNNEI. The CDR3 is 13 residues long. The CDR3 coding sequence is TGTGCCACCCAAAATGGTGCGGATTCACCCCTCCACTTT. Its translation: CATQNGADSPLHF. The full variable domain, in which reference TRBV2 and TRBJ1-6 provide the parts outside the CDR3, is EPEVTQTPSHQVTQMGQEVILRCVPISNHLYFYWYRQILGQKVEFLVSFYNNEISEKSEIFDDQFSVERPDGSNFTLKIRSTKLEDSAMYFCATQNGADSPLHFGNGTRLTVT.

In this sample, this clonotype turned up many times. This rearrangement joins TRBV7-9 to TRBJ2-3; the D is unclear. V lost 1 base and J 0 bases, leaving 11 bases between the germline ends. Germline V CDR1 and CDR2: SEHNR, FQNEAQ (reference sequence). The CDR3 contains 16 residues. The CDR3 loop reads CASSLGWRTSTDTQYF. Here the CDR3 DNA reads TGTGCCAGCAGCTTAGGATGGCGAACTAGCACAGATACGCAGTATTTT. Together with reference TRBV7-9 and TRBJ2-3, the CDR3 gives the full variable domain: DTGVSQNPRHKITKRGQNVTFRCDPISEHNRLYWYRQTLGQGPEFLTYFQNEAQLEKSRLLSDRFSAERPKGSFSTLEIQRTEQGDSAMYLCASSLGWRTSTDTQYFGPGTRLTVL.

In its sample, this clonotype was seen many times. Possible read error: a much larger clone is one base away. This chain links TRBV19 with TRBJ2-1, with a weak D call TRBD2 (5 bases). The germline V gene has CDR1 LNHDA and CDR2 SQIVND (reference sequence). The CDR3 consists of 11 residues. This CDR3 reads CASRDYDEQFF. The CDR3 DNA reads TGTGCCAGCCGAGACTACGATGAGCAGTTCTTC.

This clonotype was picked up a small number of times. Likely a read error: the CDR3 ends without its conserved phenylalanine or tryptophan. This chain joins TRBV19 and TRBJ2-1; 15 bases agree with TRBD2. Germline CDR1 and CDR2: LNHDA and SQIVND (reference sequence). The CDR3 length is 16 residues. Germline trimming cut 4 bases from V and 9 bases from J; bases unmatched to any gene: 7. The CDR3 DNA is TGTGCCAGTAGTACCGGGACTAGCGGGAGGAGTAGTGAGCAGTTCTCC. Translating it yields CASSTGTSGRSSEQFS.

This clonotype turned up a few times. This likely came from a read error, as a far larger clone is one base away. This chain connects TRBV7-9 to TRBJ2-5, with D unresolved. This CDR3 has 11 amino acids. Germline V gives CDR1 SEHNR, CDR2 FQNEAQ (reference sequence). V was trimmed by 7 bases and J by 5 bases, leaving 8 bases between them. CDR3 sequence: CASISRETQYF. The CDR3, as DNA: TGTGCCAGCATTTCCAGGGAGACCCAGTACTTC.

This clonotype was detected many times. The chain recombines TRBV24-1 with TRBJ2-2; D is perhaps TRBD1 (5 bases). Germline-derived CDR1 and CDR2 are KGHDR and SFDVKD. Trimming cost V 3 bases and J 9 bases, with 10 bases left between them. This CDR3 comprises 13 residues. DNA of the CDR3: TGTGCCACCAGTGATGGGCAGGGTAGGGAGCTGTTTTTT. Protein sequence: CATSDGQGRELFF.

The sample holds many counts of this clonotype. CDR3 nucleotide sequence: TGCAGTGCTAGAGATCCGCAGGGTTTAGTTTTTGCAGAGACCCAGTACTTC. It codes for CSARDPQGLVFAETQYF. J is TRBJ2-5 and V is TRBV20-1; D is possibly TRBD1 (5 bases). The CDR3 length is 17 residues. The germline V gene encodes CDR1 DFQATT and CDR2 SNEGSKA (reference sequence). V dropped 0 bases and J dropped 4 bases, with 21 bases sitting between them.

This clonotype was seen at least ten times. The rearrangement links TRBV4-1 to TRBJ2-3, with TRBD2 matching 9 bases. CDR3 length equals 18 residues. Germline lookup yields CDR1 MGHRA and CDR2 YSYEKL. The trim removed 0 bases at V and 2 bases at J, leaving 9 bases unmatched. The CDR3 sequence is CASSQDPSVAGDTDTQYF. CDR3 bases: TGCGCCAGCAGCCAAGATCCCTCCGTAGCGGGAGACACAGATACGCAGTATTTT.

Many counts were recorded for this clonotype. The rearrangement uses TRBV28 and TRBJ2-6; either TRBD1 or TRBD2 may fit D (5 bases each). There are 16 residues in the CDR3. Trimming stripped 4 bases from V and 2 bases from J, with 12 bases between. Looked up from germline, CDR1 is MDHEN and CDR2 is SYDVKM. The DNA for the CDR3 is TGTGCCAGCAGTTCGAGCCGGGACGCTGGGGCCAACGTCCTGACTTTC. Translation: CASSSSRDAGANVLTF.

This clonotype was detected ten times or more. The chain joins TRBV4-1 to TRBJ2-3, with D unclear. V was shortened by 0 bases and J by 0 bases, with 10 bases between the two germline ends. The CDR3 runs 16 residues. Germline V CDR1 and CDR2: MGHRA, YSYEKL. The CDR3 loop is CASSQESPTSTDTQYF. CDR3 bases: TGCGCCAGCAGCCAAGAATCACCCACAAGCACAGATACGCAGTATTTT.

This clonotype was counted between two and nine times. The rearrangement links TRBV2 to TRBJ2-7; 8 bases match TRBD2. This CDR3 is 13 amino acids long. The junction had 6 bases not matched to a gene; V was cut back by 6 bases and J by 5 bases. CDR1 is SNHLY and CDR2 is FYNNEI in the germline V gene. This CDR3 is CASRIGGGNEQYF. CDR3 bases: TGTGCCAGCAGAATCGGGGGGGGAAACGAGCAGTACTTC.